A selection of T cell receptor beta chains follows, all from one sample in a study of T-cell reconstitution after alpha-beta-depleted transplantation in children. MiXCR, run by TCRdb on the PCR reads, gives a single entry per CDR3 protein. Found here are approximately 350,000 distinct CDR3 sequences, about 9.4% of them singletons; the top ten hold around 2.4%. This sample comprised PBMCs from the stem cell graft donor, obtained from the stem cell graft. The receptors were sampled from a human donor who donated a stem cell graft to a child with acute lymphoblastic leukemia. Both conserved end residues are part of each CDR3. Each record gives: D gene, V gene, clone size, J gene, CDR3 protein, CDR3 DNA. A D gene is named only where the DNA matches it firmly. Expanded clones are given a class, and other clones once, few, many or no size at all.

D gene: .
V gene: TRBV6-1
clone size: many
J gene: TRBJ1-5
CDR3 protein: CASSDRLSQPQHF
CDR3 DNA: TGTGCCAGCAGTGACCGATTGAGTCAGCCCCAGCATTTT

D gene: TRBD1
V gene: TRBV6-1
clone size: many
J gene: TRBJ1-1
CDR3 protein: CASAGQGVTEAFF
CDR3 DNA: TGTGCCAGCGCCGGGCAGGGGGTCACTGAAGCTTTCTTT

D gene: TRBD1
V gene: TRBV20-1
clone size: few
J gene: TRBJ2-7
CDR3 protein: CSARDLRTGPYEQYF
CDR3 DNA: TGCAGTGCTAGAGATCTGAGGACAGGGCCCTACGAGCAGTACTTC

D gene: .
V gene: TRBV27
clone size: .
J gene: TRBJ2-7
CDR3 protein: CASSLGTTSYEQYF
CDR3 DNA: TGTGCCAGCAGTTTGGGGACCACCTCCTACGAGCAGTACTTC

D gene: TRBD2
V gene: TRBV20-1
clone size: many
J gene: TRBJ2-5
CDR3 protein: CSAQPRSGTRVMEPYQETQYF
CDR3 DNA: TGCAGTGCTCAACCGAGATCCGGGACTAGAGTGATGGAACCCTACCAAGAGACCCAGTACTTC

D gene: .
V gene: TRBV5-1
clone size: .
J gene: TRBJ2-7
CDR3 protein: CASSLESGSVSYEQYF
CDR3 DNA: TGCGCCAGCAGCTTGGAATCGGGGTCTGTCTCCTACGAGCAGTACTTC

D gene: .
V gene: TRBV7-9
clone size: few
J gene: TRBJ2-7
CDR3 protein: CASSPVDGWNEQYF
CDR3 DNA: TGTGCCAGCAGCCCCGTGGACGGGTGGAACGAGCAGTACTTC

D gene: .
V gene: TRBV20-1
clone size: few
J gene: TRBJ1-6
CDR3 protein: CSAPAIGGTVQSPLHF
CDR3 DNA: TGCAGTGCTCCCGCTATCGGGGGAACGGTCCAATCACCCCTCCACTTT

D gene: TRBD1
V gene: TRBV5-1
clone size: many
J gene: TRBJ2-3
CDR3 protein: CASSSRTGPDTQYF
CDR3 DNA: TGCGCCAGCAGCTCGAGGACAGGCCCAGATACGCAGTATTTT

D gene: TRBD2
V gene: TRBV20-1
clone size: .
J gene: TRBJ2-3
CDR3 protein: CSAPPGASGRVSDTQYF
CDR3 DNA: TGCAGTGCCCCTCCCGGAGCTAGCGGGAGGGTATCAGATACGCAGTATTTT

D gene: .
V gene: TRBV6-1
clone size: .
J gene: TRBJ1-1
CDR3 protein: CASSEMTGLNTEAFF
CDR3 DNA: TGTGCCAGCAGTGAAATGACAGGCCTGAACACTGAAGCCTTCTTT

D gene: TRBD1
V gene: TRBV4-3
clone size: many
J gene: TRBJ1-4
CDR3 protein: CASSPDRGLEKLFF
CDR3 DNA: TGCGCCAGCAGTCCCGACAGGGGGCTTGAAAAACTGTTTTTT

D gene: .
V gene: TRBV20-1
clone size: few
J gene: TRBJ2-1
CDR3 protein: CSARDLRPSYNEQFF
CDR3 DNA: TGCAGTGCTAGAGATCTGCGACCCTCCTACAATGAGCAGTTCTTC

D gene: .
V gene: TRBV20-1
clone size: many
J gene: TRBJ2-1
CDR3 protein: CSARDPSAEVNEQFF
CDR3 DNA: TGCAGTGCTAGAGATCCTTCCGCAGAGGTCAATGAGCAGTTCTTC

D gene: TRBD2
V gene: TRBV29-1
clone size: .
J gene: TRBJ2-1
CDR3 protein: CSVLEAGARGNEQFF
CDR3 DNA: TGCAGCGTTCTCGAAGCGGGAGCGAGGGGCAATGAGCAGTTCTTC

D gene: .
V gene: TRBV19
clone size: .
J gene: TRBJ2-3
CDR3 protein: CASSIWELGDTQYF
CDR3 DNA: TGTGCCAGTAGTATATGGGAGCTGGGAGATACGCAGTATTTT

D gene: .
V gene: TRBV9
clone size: .
J gene: TRBJ2-1
CDR3 protein: CASSGREGENEQFF
CDR3 DNA: TGTGCCAGCAGCGGTCGGGAAGGGGAGAATGAGCAGTTCTTC

D gene: TRBD1
V gene: TRBV4-2
clone size: few
J gene: TRBJ1-4
CDR3 protein: CASSQGGQGNEKLFF
CDR3 DNA: TGTGCCAGCAGCCAGGGCGGACAGGGAAATGAAAAACTGTTTTTT

D gene: TRBD1
V gene: TRBV12-3/TRBV12-4
clone size: few
J gene: TRBJ2-5
CDR3 protein: CASSFGRGLGETQYF
CDR3 DNA: TGTGCCAGCAGTTTCGGCAGGGGGCTGGGAGAGACCCAGTACTTC